A selection of T cell receptor beta chains follows, all from one sample in a study of shared clonotypes between healthy human individuals. The data were produced by immunoSEQ multiplex PCR, yet TCRdb's version contains in-frame clones alone and is incomplete. The sample includes over 800,000 clones, around 92% of them seen just once. Sequencing was done on a sample of naive CD8+ T cells sorted from blood. The receptors stem from a man aged 30-40 years in good health. Each CDR3 is given with its conserved first and last residue. The order of the fields is J gene, V gene, clone size, D gene, CDR3 DNA, CDR3 protein. The D gene is left open where the match is weak. The listing skips clone size in some rows; elsewhere it reads once, few, many or a size class.

j_call: TRBJ1-5
v_call: TRBV7-2
clone_size: .
d_call: .
cdr3_nt: TGTGCCAGCAGCTTAGGTATAGGGGGAAATCAGCCCCAGCATTTT
cdr3_aa: CASSLGIGGNQPQHF

j_call: TRBJ2-1
v_call: TRBV27
clone_size: once
d_call: TRBD2
cdr3_nt: TGTGCCAGCAGTTTATCGGGACTAGCGGGAGTCTATGAGCAGTTCTTC
cdr3_aa: CASSLSGLAGVYEQFF

j_call: TRBJ1-5
v_call: TRBV2
clone_size: .
d_call: .
cdr3_nt: TGTGCCAGCAGTGCCAGGGTAAGCAATCAGCCCCAGCATTTT
cdr3_aa: CASSARVSNQPQHF

j_call: TRBJ2-7
v_call: TRBV28
clone_size: .
d_call: .
cdr3_nt: TGTGCCATCTCCGATGGCTCCTACGAGCAGTACTTC
cdr3_aa: CAISDGSYEQYF

j_call: TRBJ2-2
v_call: TRBV29-1
clone_size: .
d_call: TRBD2
cdr3_nt: TGCAGCGTTGAAGATCCGCTAGCGGGAGATTACGACACCGGGGAGCTGTTTTTT
cdr3_aa: CSVEDPLAGDYDTGELFF

j_call: TRBJ2-2
v_call: TRBV6-5
clone_size: .
d_call: .
cdr3_nt: TGTGCCAGCAGCCCTGGACTAATCGGGGAGCTGTTTTTT
cdr3_aa: CASSPGLIGELFF

j_call: TRBJ2-5
v_call: TRBV7-9
clone_size: .
d_call: .
cdr3_nt: TGTGCCAGCAGCCCCTTCCCCCAAACTAGCCCGTGGGCAGAGACCCAGTACTTC
cdr3_aa: CASSPFPQTSPWAETQYF

j_call: TRBJ1-4
v_call: TRBV11-3
clone_size: .
d_call: .
cdr3_nt: TGTGCCAGTCACTGGGGGGGGCAGGTGAATGAAAAACTGTTTTTT
cdr3_aa: CASHWGGQVNEKLFF

j_call: TRBJ2-7
v_call: TRBV6-1
clone_size: .
d_call: .
cdr3_nt: TGTGCCAGCAGCGACGATCCGGGACGGAACTACGAGCAGTACTTC
cdr3_aa: CASSDDPGRNYEQYF

j_call: TRBJ1-1
v_call: TRBV7-9
clone_size: .
d_call: .
cdr3_nt: TGTGCCAGCATGCAGCTGTTGGGGAACACTGAAGCTTTCTTT
cdr3_aa: CASMQLLGNTEAFF

j_call: TRBJ2-5
v_call: TRBV25-1
clone_size: .
d_call: .
cdr3_nt: TGTGCCAGCAGTGAATCGGGGGCCCCATTGATAGGCGGGGAGACCCAGTACTTC
cdr3_aa: CASSESGAPLIGGETQYF

j_call: TRBJ1-2
v_call: TRBV7-9
clone_size: .
d_call: .
cdr3_nt: TGTGCCAGCTCGCCCGGCGGCGGGGGTAACTATGGCTACACCTTC
cdr3_aa: CASSPGGGGNYGYTF

j_call: TRBJ1-1
v_call: TRBV25-1
clone_size: .
d_call: .
cdr3_nt: TGTGCCAGCAGTGAATTTGGTAACAGGGATAACACTGAAGCTTTCTTT
cdr3_aa: CASSEFGNRDNTEAFF

j_call: TRBJ2-1
v_call: TRBV9
clone_size: .
d_call: .
cdr3_nt: TGTGCCAGCAGCGCCGGGTTTGGAATGAATGAGCAGTTCTTC
cdr3_aa: CASSAGFGMNEQFF

j_call: TRBJ2-2
v_call: TRBV5-1
clone_size: .
d_call: TRBD1
cdr3_nt: TGCGCCAGCAGCTGGGGACAGGAGGCGAACACCGGGGAGCTGTTTTTT
cdr3_aa: CASSWGQEANTGELFF

j_call: TRBJ2-7
v_call: TRBV7-7
clone_size: .
d_call: .
cdr3_nt: TGTGCTAGCAGCCGCGGCCGAGGATCAGGCGAGCAGTACTTC
cdr3_aa: CASSRGRGSGEQYF

j_call: TRBJ2-7
v_call: TRBV9
clone_size: .
d_call: TRBD2
cdr3_nt: TGTGCCAGCAGCCCTCCGCGCAGCGGGACTACTTTCGAGCAGTACTTC
cdr3_aa: CASSPPRSGTTFEQYF

j_call: TRBJ2-1
v_call: TRBV7-3
clone_size: .
d_call: TRBD2
cdr3_nt: TGTGCCAGCAGCTCCGTAGCGGGACCCTACAATGAGCAGTTCTTC
cdr3_aa: CASSSVAGPYNEQFF

j_call: TRBJ2-7
v_call: TRBV21-1
clone_size: .
d_call: .
cdr3_nt: TGTGCCAGCAGCAAAGAAGTCAGCTCCTACGAGCAGTACTTC
cdr3_aa: CASSKEVSSYEQYF

j_call: TRBJ2-7
v_call: TRBV6-5
clone_size: .
d_call: .
cdr3_nt: TGTGCCAGCAAAGAATTACTGATAGGGCACGAGCAGTACTTC
cdr3_aa: CASKELLIGHEQYF

j_call: TRBJ2-1
v_call: TRBV27
clone_size: .
d_call: .
cdr3_nt: TGTGCCAGCAGTTTAGGAGGCGGTGAGCAGTTCTTC
cdr3_aa: CASSLGGGEQFF

j_call: TRBJ2-2
v_call: TRBV4-1
clone_size: .
d_call: TRBD2
cdr3_nt: TGCGCCAGCAGCCAACGTGGGACTAGCGGGAGTTTTACCGGGGAGCTGTTTTTT
cdr3_aa: CASSQRGTSGSFTGELFF

j_call: TRBJ1-5
v_call: TRBV13
clone_size: .
d_call: TRBD1
cdr3_nt: TGTGCCAGCAGCCTCCGGACAGGGCATCAGCCCCAGCATTTT
cdr3_aa: CASSLRTGHQPQHF

j_call: TRBJ2-7
v_call: TRBV7-2
clone_size: .
d_call: TRBD2
cdr3_nt: TGTGCCAGCAGCCCTACTAGCGGGAGCTTTCAGGGGCAGTACTTC
cdr3_aa: CASSPTSGSFQGQYF

j_call: TRBJ2-1
v_call: TRBV2
clone_size: .
d_call: .
cdr3_nt: TGTGCCAGCAGTGGGGACTCTCGAGGGGTTGGCAATGAGCAGTTCTTC
cdr3_aa: CASSGDSRGVGNEQFF

j_call: TRBJ2-7
v_call: TRBV27
clone_size: .
d_call: TRBD2
cdr3_nt: TGTGCCAGCAGTTTACTGTCTAGCGGCAGAGGGGTTAGCTACGAGCAGTACTTC
cdr3_aa: CASSLLSSGRGVSYEQYF

j_call: TRBJ2-5
v_call: TRBV5-4
clone_size: once
d_call: TRBD2
cdr3_nt: TGTGCCAGCAGTTTAGGGGCGGGAGCCCAAGAGACCCAGTACTTC
cdr3_aa: CASSLGAGAQETQYF

j_call: TRBJ2-5
v_call: TRBV7-6
clone_size: .
d_call: .
cdr3_nt: TGTGCCAGCAGCTTATACCAGCTCGAAGAGACCCAGTACTTC
cdr3_aa: CASSLYQLEETQYF

j_call: TRBJ2-7
v_call: TRBV9
clone_size: .
d_call: .
cdr3_nt: TGTGCCAGCAGCGTCGGCGGCATAGGCCCCTACGAGCAGTACTTC
cdr3_aa: CASSVGGIGPYEQYF

j_call: TRBJ2-5
v_call: TRBV4-1
clone_size: .
d_call: TRBD2
cdr3_nt: TGCGCCAGCAGGTCGGGAGGGGAGGAGACCCAGTACTTC
cdr3_aa: CASRSGGEETQYF

j_call: TRBJ2-7
v_call: TRBV27
clone_size: .
d_call: TRBD1
cdr3_nt: TGTGCCAGCAGTCCGGGGACAGAAGTCTACGAGCAGTACTTC
cdr3_aa: CASSPGTEVYEQYF

j_call: TRBJ2-7
v_call: TRBV27
clone_size: .
d_call: .
cdr3_nt: TGTGCCAGCAGCTTCCAGTCTTACTACGAGCAGTACTTC
cdr3_aa: CASSFQSYYEQYF

j_call: TRBJ2-2
v_call: TRBV6-5
clone_size: .
d_call: .
cdr3_nt: TGTGCCAGCAGTGTTCAAATTTCCCTCACCGGGGAGCTGTTTTTT
cdr3_aa: CASSVQISLTGELFF

j_call: TRBJ2-5
v_call: TRBV27
clone_size: few
d_call: .
cdr3_nt: TGTGCCAGCAGTTTACTGGGGGAGGAAGAGACCCAGTACTTC
cdr3_aa: CASSLLGEEETQYF

j_call: TRBJ2-7
v_call: TRBV9
clone_size: .
d_call: TRBD1
cdr3_nt: TGTGCCAGCAGCGTGGGGGACAGGGTACGGGAGCAGTACTTC
cdr3_aa: CASSVGDRVREQYF

j_call: TRBJ2-7
v_call: TRBV19
clone_size: .
d_call: TRBD1
cdr3_nt: TGTGCCAGTAGTATAGACTGGACAGGCACCTACGAGCAGTACTTC
cdr3_aa: CASSIDWTGTYEQYF

j_call: TRBJ1-3
v_call: TRBV5-1
clone_size: .
d_call: TRBD1
cdr3_nt: TGCGCCAGCAGCAACCGACAGGGGGTAGATGGAAACACCATATATTTT
cdr3_aa: CASSNRQGVDGNTIYF

j_call: TRBJ2-3
v_call: TRBV29-1
clone_size: .
d_call: .
cdr3_nt: TGCAGCGTTGACGACCCGGGCCCCACAGATACGCAGTATTTT
cdr3_aa: CSVDDPGPTDTQYF

j_call: TRBJ2-4
v_call: TRBV28
clone_size: .
d_call: TRBD2
cdr3_nt: TGTGCCAGCAGTTCCTCGACTAGCGGGAGAAACATTCAGTACTTC
cdr3_aa: CASSSSTSGRNIQYF

j_call: TRBJ2-3
v_call: TRBV30
clone_size: .
d_call: .
cdr3_nt: TGTGCCTGGAGTGTACAGAACGCTGATACGCAGTATTTT
cdr3_aa: CAWSVQNADTQYF

j_call: TRBJ2-1
v_call: TRBV5-6
clone_size: .
d_call: TRBD2
cdr3_nt: TGTGCCAGCAACGCCCCGGCTAGCGGGAAATACAATGAGCAGTTCTTC
cdr3_aa: CASNAPASGKYNEQFF

j_call: TRBJ2-7
v_call: TRBV30
clone_size: .
d_call: TRBD2
cdr3_nt: TGTGCCTGGAGTATACTAGCGGAGTACGAGCAGTACTTC
cdr3_aa: CAWSILAEYEQYF

j_call: TRBJ2-1
v_call: TRBV29-1
clone_size: .
d_call: .
cdr3_nt: TGCAGCGCCTATCTTGCGTGGGACATGGGATCCTACAATGAGCAGTTCTTC
cdr3_aa: CSAYLAWDMGSYNEQFF

j_call: TRBJ2-5
v_call: TRBV27
clone_size: .
d_call: .
cdr3_nt: TGTGCCAGCAGCCCCCGGTGGGTCCAAGAGACCCAGTACTTC
cdr3_aa: CASSPRWVQETQYF

j_call: TRBJ2-1
v_call: TRBV14
clone_size: .
d_call: .
cdr3_nt: TGTGCCAGCAGCCACCACTTCTCCTACAATGAGCAGTTCTTC
cdr3_aa: CASSHHFSYNEQFF

j_call: TRBJ2-1
v_call: TRBV9
clone_size: .
d_call: TRBD1
cdr3_nt: TGTGCCAGCAGCGAGGGGCCCTTCCCGGGACAGGGGGCTCAGGAGCAGTTCTTC
cdr3_aa: CASSEGPFPGQGAQEQFF

j_call: TRBJ2-7
v_call: TRBV7-9
clone_size: .
d_call: .
cdr3_nt: TGTGCCAGCGGTAGGGTGGTCGGCTACGAGCAGTACTTC
cdr3_aa: CASGRVVGYEQYF

j_call: TRBJ2-5
v_call: TRBV7-9
clone_size: .
d_call: TRBD1
cdr3_nt: TGTGCCAGCAGCTTTATTGCAGGGGGCCAAGAGACCCAGTACTTC
cdr3_aa: CASSFIAGGQETQYF

j_call: TRBJ1-1
v_call: TRBV27
clone_size: .
d_call: TRBD1
cdr3_nt: TGTGCCAGCAACCCGACAGGGCGGACTGAAGCTTTCTTT
cdr3_aa: CASNPTGRTEAFF

j_call: TRBJ2-7
v_call: TRBV27
clone_size: .
d_call: .
cdr3_nt: TGTGCCAGCTCCTCATCGGGGTTGAGTGAGCAGTACTTC
cdr3_aa: CASSSSGLSEQYF

j_call: TRBJ2-7
v_call: TRBV5-6
clone_size: .
d_call: TRBD2
cdr3_nt: TGTGCCAGCAGCTTGGGCCTAGCGGGAACCTACGAGCAGTACTTC
cdr3_aa: CASSLGLAGTYEQYF

j_call: TRBJ1-2
v_call: TRBV5-1
clone_size: many
d_call: .
cdr3_nt: TGCGCCAGCAGATCGACGGTAGACTATGGCTACACCTTC
cdr3_aa: CASRSTVDYGYTF

j_call: TRBJ1-2
v_call: TRBV27
clone_size: .
d_call: .
cdr3_nt: TGTGCCAGCAGCGTTCCAGGGACCGCCCGGGATGGCTACACCTTC
cdr3_aa: CASSVPGTARDGYTF